What follows are 18 T cell receptor beta chains derived from one specimen sequenced in a study of T cell responses to AZD1222 COVID-19 vaccine. This table comes from immunoSEQ multiplex PCR, and its TCRdb copy is limited to in-frame clones, with some not included. The sample contains tens of thousands of clones, about 90% of which appear only once. The source was peripheral blood, collected 28 days after the second AZD1222 dose. The receptor set was obtained from an adult who received the AZD1222 COVID-19 vaccine.

This clone was seen only once. This chain connects TRBV27 to TRBJ1-1, with a weak D call TRBD1 (5 bases). The V and J ends lost 6 bases and 6 bases respectively, with 11 bases between them. The CDR3 contains 12 residues. Per germline, CDR1 MNHEY and CDR2 SMNVEV (reference sequence). CDR3 region: CASSLGGAEAFF. CDR3 nucleotides: TGTGCCAGCAGCCTTGGGGGGGCTGAAGCTTTCTTT.

This clone is medium-sized. The chain has TRBV4-1 and TRBJ2-1; D not resolved. This CDR3 spans 17 amino acids. V was cut by 0 bases and J by 0 bases, with 12 bases left in between. The germline V gene has CDR1 MGHRA and CDR2 YSYEKL. CDR3 nucleotide sequence: TGCGCCAGCAGCCAAGAGAGTCTAGAGAGCTCCTACAATGAGCAGTTCTTC. Amino acids: CASSQESLESSYNEQFF.

The chain links TRBV5-1 to TRBJ2-2; D unresolved. The CDR3 spans 14 residues. Per the germline V gene, CDR1 is SGHRS and CDR2 is YFSETQ. The V end was cut by 3 bases, the J end by 2 bases, with 8 bases between. The CDR3 coding sequence is TGCGCCAGCAGCTACAGTACAAACACCGGGGAGCTGTTTTTT. This encodes CASSYSTNTGELFF.

The chain uses TRBV14 and TRBJ2-7; 7 bases line up with TRBD2. The junction had 6 bases not matched to a gene; V was cut back by 2 bases and J by 2 bases. The CDR3 totals 15 residues. Germline V CDR1 and CDR2: SGHDN, FVKESK. The CDR3 protein is CASSQWAGETYEQYF. The CDR3 DNA reads TGTGCCAGCAGCCAATGGGCGGGGGAGACCTACGAGCAGTACTTC.

This clone showed up just a few times. The J gene is TRBJ1-6, the V gene TRBV2; 7 bases align to TRBD1. The CDR3 has 14 amino acids. Germline V gene lookup returns CDR1 SNHLY and CDR2 FYNNEI. V was pared by 5 bases and J by 7 bases, with 5 bases of the junction left unmatched. The CDR3 spells CASSRDSPNSPLHF. In nucleotides, the CDR3 is TGTGCCAGCAGTAGGGACAGCCCCAATTCACCCCTCCACTTT.

The chain has TRBV9 and TRBJ1-2, with 7 nucleotides matching TRBD1. The germline CDR1 and CDR2 sequences are SGDLS and YYNGEE. CDR3 size: 17 residues. The ends lost 4 bases at V and 1 base at J; junction bases unmatched: 13. The CDR3 sequence is CASSPPLGRGDNYGYTF. CDR3 nucleotide sequence: TGTGCCAGCAGCCCCCCCTTGGGCAGGGGGGATAACTATGGCTACACCTTC.

The rearrangement joins TRBV3-1 (or the pseudogene TRBV3-2) to TRBJ2-3; TRBD2 matches at 12 bases. The CDR3 is 16 residues long. Germline CDR1 and CDR2: LGHDT and YNNKEL (reference sequence). V trimming: 4 bases; J trimming: 8 bases; junction bases outside the gene matches: 10. The CDR3 protein is CASSPLAGGTSATQYF. DNA for the CDR3: TGTGCCAGCAGCCCCCTAGCGGGGGGGACCTCAGCTACGCAGTATTTT.

This chain links TRBV5-1 with TRBJ2-1; TRBD2 is a possible D gene (6 bases). The CDR3 extends over 15 amino acids. V shed 7 bases and J shed 0 bases, with 14 bases lying between them. Germline CDR1 and CDR2: SGHRS and YFSETQ. The CDR3 nucleotides are TGCGCCAGCCGGGGGAGTGGTAGCTCCTACAATGAGCAGTTCTTC. It encodes CASRGSGSSYNEQFF.

The chain joins TRBV6-5 to TRBJ2-7; D is uncertain. Germline loops: CDR1 MNHEY, CDR2 SVGAGI. Trimming pared 6 bases from V and 2 bases from J, leaving 11 bases between. This CDR3 has 13 amino acids. The chain's CDR3 is CASRVSLAYEQYF. Here the CDR3 DNA reads TGTGCCAGCAGGGTGTCCTTAGCCTACGAGCAGTACTTC.

The rearrangement uses TRBV9 and TRBJ1-3; D is unresolved. Germline V CDR1 and CDR2: SGDLS, YYNGEE. The V gene lost 4 bases and the J gene lost 2 bases, with 7 bases spanning the gap. This CDR3 region has 13 residues. The CDR3 DNA reads as TGTGCCAGCAGCCGTAGGACTGGAAACACCATATATTTT. This encodes CASSRRTGNTIYF.

The chain employs TRBV5-8 and TRBJ2-7, with no clear D. CDR3 length: 16 residues. The germline V and J ends were trimmed by 0 bases and 2 bases, with 15 bases remaining between them. The germline gives CDR1 SGHTS, CDR2 YDEGEE. CDR3 region: CASSLVGRWLPYEQYF. DNA for the CDR3: TGTGCCAGCAGCTTGGTTGGCAGGTGGTTACCCTACGAGCAGTACTTC.

The rearrangement links TRBV2 to TRBJ2-3; the D gene is possibly TRBD1 (6 bases). The CDR3 sequence is 15 residues long. CDR1 and CDR2 from the germline V gene are SNHLY and FYNNEI. With 2 bases removed from V and 3 bases from J, the gap between germline ends came to 12 bases. CDR3 bases: TGTGCCAGCAGTGAAAACAGGGTATTAACAGATACGCAGTATTTT. Translation gives CASSENRVLTDTQYF.

This chain connects TRBV4-3 to TRBJ1-2; D unresolved. Germline CDR1 LGHNA, CDR2 YSLEER. V lost 0 bases to trimming and J lost 5 bases, with 13 bases between them. The CDR3 spans 15 residues. The DNA of the CDR3 is TGCGCCAGCAGCCAAGACCAGGATCCGGGTTATGGCTACACCTTC. Translation gives CASSQDQDPGYGYTF.

V usage is TRBV6-5 and J usage is TRBJ1-2, with unresolved D. V was trimmed by 0 bases and J by 4 bases, leaving 12 bases between them. This CDR3 region has 15 residues. The germline CDR1 and CDR2 sequences are MNHEY and SVGAGI. CDR3 amino acids: CASSYSPGLGYGYTF. As DNA, the CDR3 is TGTGCCAGCAGTTACTCGCCGGGTCTTGGCTATGGCTACACCTTC.

J is TRBJ1-1 and V is TRBV30; TRBD1 is a possible D gene (5 bases). V gave up 3 bases and J gave up 1 base, with 9 bases separating them. The CDR3 extends over 13 amino acids. Germline loops: CDR1 GTSNPN, CDR2 SVGIG (reference sequence). In DNA, the CDR3 is TGTGCCTGGAGAGAGGACACGAACACTGAAGCTTTCTTT. Amino acid sequence: CAWREDTNTEAFF.

The V gene is TRBV6-5, the J gene TRBJ2-7; 7 bases match TRBD1. The V and J ends lost 0 bases and 3 bases, in that order; junction bases with no gene match: 8. Germline V gene data show CDR1 as MNHEY and CDR2 as SVGAGI. The CDR3 sequence is 16 residues long. This CDR3 is CASSYSLGSGGYEQYF. In DNA form, the CDR3 reads TGTGCCAGCAGTTACTCTCTCGGGTCAGGGGGCTACGAGCAGTACTTC.

V usage is TRBV11-2 and J usage is TRBJ1-1; TRBD1 matches at 7 bases. Germline V gene sequence: CDR1 SGHAT, CDR2 FQNNGV. Unmatched junction bases numbered 10, after V lost 5 bases and J lost 7 bases. This CDR3 is built from 14 residues. CDR3 sequence (DNA): TGTGCCAGCAGCCCAACCACAGGGGTGGTTGAAGCTTTCTTT. Translated: CASSPTTGVVEAFF.

The chain employs TRBV15 and TRBJ2-7, with a possible D match to TRBD2 (5 bases). The CDR3 has 15 residues. CDR1 is LNHNV and CDR2 is YYDKDF in the germline V gene (reference sequence). With 0 bases removed from V and 2 bases from J, the gap between germline ends came to 11 bases. The CDR3 sequence: CATSRDSPGTYEQYF. DNA for the CDR3: TGTGCCACCAGCAGAGATTCCCCGGGAACCTACGAGCAGTACTTC.